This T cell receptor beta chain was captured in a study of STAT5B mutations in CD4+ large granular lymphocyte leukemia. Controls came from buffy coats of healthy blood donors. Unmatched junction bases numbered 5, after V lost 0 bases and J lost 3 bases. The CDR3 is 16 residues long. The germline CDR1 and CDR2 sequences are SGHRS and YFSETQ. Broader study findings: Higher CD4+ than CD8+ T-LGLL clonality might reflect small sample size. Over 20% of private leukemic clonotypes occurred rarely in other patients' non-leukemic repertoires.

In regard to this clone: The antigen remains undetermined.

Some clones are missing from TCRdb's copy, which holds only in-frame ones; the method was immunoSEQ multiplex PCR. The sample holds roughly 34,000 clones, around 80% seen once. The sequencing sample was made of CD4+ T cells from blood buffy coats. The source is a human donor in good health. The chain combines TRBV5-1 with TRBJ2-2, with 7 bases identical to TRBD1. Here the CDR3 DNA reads TGCGCCAGCAGCTTGGCTCCCGGGACAGACACCGGGGAGCTGTTTTTT. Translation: CASSLAPGTDTGELFF.